Sequencing of this TCR beta chain was carried out in a study of monozygotic twins with inflammatory bowel disease. The study's findings and limits: Immunosuppressive treatment differences may have increased patient repertoire variability. The analysis did not separate different T cell subtypes.

Regarding this clonotype: Antigen: not known.

The CDR3 sequence is 17 residues long. CDR1 WSHSY and CDR2 SAAADI come from the germline V gene. Each TCR library used about 3,200 ng of total RNA. No DNA is given; TCRdb re-called the 5' RACE reads and lists each CDR3 protein once. The table for this sample gives 300,000 to 350,000 distinct CDR3 sequences. Investigators pulled total RNA out of whole blood and did not sort T cells. This sequence joins TRBV10-2 and TRBJ2-5; with no DNA, the TCRdb D assignment of TRBD2 cannot be verified. Sequenced sample: blood. The TCR originated in a human donor with ulcerative colitis or Crohn's disease, or a healthy co-twin of an affected twin (not recorded which). The CDR3 sequence: CASSETGRGLVAETQYF.